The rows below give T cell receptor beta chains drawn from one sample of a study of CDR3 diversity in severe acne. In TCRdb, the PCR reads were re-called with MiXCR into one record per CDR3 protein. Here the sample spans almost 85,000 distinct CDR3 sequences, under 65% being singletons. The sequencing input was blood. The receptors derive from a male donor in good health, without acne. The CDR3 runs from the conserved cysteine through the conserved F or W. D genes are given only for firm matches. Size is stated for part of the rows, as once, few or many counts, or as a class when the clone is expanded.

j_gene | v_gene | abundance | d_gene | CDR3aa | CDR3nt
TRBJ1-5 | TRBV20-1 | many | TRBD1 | CSARARLGQGGINYSNQPQHF | TGCAGTGCTAGAGCCCGACTTGGACAGGGAGGGATAAATTATAGCAATCAGCCCCAGCATTTT
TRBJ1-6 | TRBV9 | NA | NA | CASRPGPNSPLHF | TGTGCCAGTAGACCGGGACCCAATTCACCCCTCCACTTT
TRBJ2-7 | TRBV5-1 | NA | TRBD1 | CASTMGQGYEQYF | TGCGCCAGCACGATGGGACAGGGTTACGAGCAGTACTTC
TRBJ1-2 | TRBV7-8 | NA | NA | CASSLGTGGYTF | TGTGCCAGCAGTTTAGGGACGGGGGGCTACACCTTC
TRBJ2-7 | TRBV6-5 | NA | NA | CASSYSYGHEQYF | TGTGCCAGCAGTTACTCGTACGGTCACGAGCAGTACTTC
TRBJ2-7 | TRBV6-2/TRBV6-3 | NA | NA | CASRGGTNEQYF | TGTGCCAGCAGAGGCGGCACAAACGAGCAGTACTTC
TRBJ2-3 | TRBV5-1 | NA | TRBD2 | CASSLIISSGSKTDTQYF | TGCGCCAGCAGCTTGATCATTTCTAGCGGGAGCAAAACAGATACGCAGTATTTT
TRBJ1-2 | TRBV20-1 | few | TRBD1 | CSPRQGSNYGYTF | TGCAGTCCCCGACAGGGCTCTAACTATGGCTACACCTTC
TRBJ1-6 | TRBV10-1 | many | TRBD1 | CASRHATTGDSPLHF | TGCGCCAGCAGACACGCTACTACAGGGGATTCACCCCTCCACTTT
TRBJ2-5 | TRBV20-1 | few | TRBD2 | CSARVGLAQETQYF | TGCAGTGCTAGAGTTGGACTAGCTCAGGAGACCCAGTACTTC
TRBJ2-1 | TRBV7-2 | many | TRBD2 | CASSPGLGRTSGSNEQFF | TGTGCCAGCAGCCCCGGTCTAGGTCGGACTAGCGGGAGCAATGAGCAGTTCTTC
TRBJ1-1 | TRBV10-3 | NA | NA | CAISDKRLNTEAFF | TGTGCCATCAGTGATAAAAGACTGAACACTGAAGCTTTCTTT
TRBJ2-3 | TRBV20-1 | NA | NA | CSATWGSDTQYF | TGCAGTGCAACCTGGGGATCAGATACGCAGTATTTT
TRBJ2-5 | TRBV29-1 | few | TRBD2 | CSVPELAGETQYF | TGCAGCGTCCCTGAGTTAGCGGGAGAGACCCAGTACTTC
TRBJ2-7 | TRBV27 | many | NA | CASSPRDSHSYEQYF | TGTGCCAGCAGTCCCAGGGACTCCCACTCCTACGAGCAGTACTTC
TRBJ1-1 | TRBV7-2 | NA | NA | CASSLEALDSLNTEAFF | TGTGCCAGCAGCTTAGAGGCCCTGGACAGTTTGAACACTGAAGCTTTCTTT
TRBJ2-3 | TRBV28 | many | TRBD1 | CASSSTGTGGISTDTQYF | TGTGCCAGCAGTTCCACCGGGACAGGGGGGATCAGCACAGATACGCAGTATTTT
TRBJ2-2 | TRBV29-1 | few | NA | CSVSAGTNTGELFF | TGCAGCGTTTCGGCGGGGACGAACACCGGGGAGCTGTTTTTT
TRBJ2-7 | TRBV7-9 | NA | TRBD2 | CASSLAVSGGLSDYEQYF | TGCGCCAGCAGCTTGGCCGTATCGGGAGGGCTCTCCGATTACGAGCAGTACTTC
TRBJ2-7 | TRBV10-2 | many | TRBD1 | CASIPGQGNYEQYF | TGCGCCAGTATTCCGGGACAGGGGAACTACGAGCAGTACTTC
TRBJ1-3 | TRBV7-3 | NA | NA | CASSSTGAGNTIYF | TGTGCCAGCAGCTCGACGGGGGCTGGAAACACCATATATTTT
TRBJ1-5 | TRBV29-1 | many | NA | CSVEGGGDRPQHF | TGCAGCGTTGAAGGAGGGGGTGACCGGCCCCAGCATTTT
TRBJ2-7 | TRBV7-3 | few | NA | CASSHPGRGKGAYEQYF | TGCGCCAGCAGCCATCCCGGAAGGGGGAAGGGAGCCTACGAGCAGTACTTC
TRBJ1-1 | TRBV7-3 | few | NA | CASSLGQITEAFF | TGTGCCAGCAGTTTAGGACAGATTACTGAAGCTTTCTTT
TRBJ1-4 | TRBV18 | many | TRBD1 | CASSPLDRVGEKLFF | TGTGCCAGCTCACCACTGGACAGGGTCGGCGAAAAACTGTTTTTT
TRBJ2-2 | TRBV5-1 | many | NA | CASTIDRSDTGELFF | TGCGCCAGCACCATCGACAGGAGCGACACCGGGGAGCTGTTTTTT
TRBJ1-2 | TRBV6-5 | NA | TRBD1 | CARQRGQGARYYGYTF | TGTGCCAGACAGAGGGGACAGGGGGCGCGATACTATGGCTACACCTTC
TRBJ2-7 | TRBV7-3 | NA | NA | CASRPNFKEQYF | TGTGCCAGCAGGCCGAACTTCAAGGAGCAGTACTTC